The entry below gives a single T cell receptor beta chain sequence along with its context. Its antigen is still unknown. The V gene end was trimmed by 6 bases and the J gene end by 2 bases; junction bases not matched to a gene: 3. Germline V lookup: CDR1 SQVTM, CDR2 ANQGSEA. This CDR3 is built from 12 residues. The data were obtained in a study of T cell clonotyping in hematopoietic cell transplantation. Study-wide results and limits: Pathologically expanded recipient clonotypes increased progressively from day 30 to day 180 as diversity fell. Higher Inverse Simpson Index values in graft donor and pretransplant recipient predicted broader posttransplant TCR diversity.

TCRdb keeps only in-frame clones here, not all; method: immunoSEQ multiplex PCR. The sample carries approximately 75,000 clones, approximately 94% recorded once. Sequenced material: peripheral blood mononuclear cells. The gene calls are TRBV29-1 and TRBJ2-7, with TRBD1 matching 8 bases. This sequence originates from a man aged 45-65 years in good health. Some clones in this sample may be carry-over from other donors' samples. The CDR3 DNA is TGCAGCGTAATGGACAGGGCCTACGAGCAGTACTTC. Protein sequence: CSVMDRAYEQYF.